The 14 T cell receptor beta chains in this list originate from one sample, sequenced in a study of shared clonotypes between healthy human individuals. Method: immunoSEQ multiplex PCR; TCRdb's copy keeps in-frame clones and lacks some. The data contain 2 million to 2.5 million clones, 80% to 95% of them seen just once; the ten biggest clones take up approximately 0.39%. Sequencing was done on a sample of naive CD4+ T cells from PBMCs. As to subset: CD45RA+ positively selected. Receptors originate from a man between 18 and 29 years old in good health. Some clones in this sample may be carry-over from other donors' samples.

The chain couples TRBV25-1 to TRBJ1-2, with D possibly TRBD1 on 5 matching bases. V lost 6 bases, J lost 8 bases, and 13 bases lay in between. The CDR3 sequence is 12 residues long. The germline CDR1 and CDR2 sequences are MGHDK and SYGVNS. Here the CDR3 DNA reads TGTGCCAGCAGGGGGCAGGGTGAGGGCTACACCTTC. Amino acids: CASRGQGEGYTF.

The chain recombines TRBV18 with TRBJ2-1, with D perhaps TRBD1 (6 bases). V lost 3 bases, J lost 3 bases, and 12 bases lay in between. Germline CDR1 is KGHSH and CDR2 is LQKENI. This CDR3 contains 15 residues. The CDR3 DNA reads as TGTGCCAGCTCACCGGACAGCCTCCTCTACAATGAGCAGTTCTTC. Protein: CASSPDSLLYNEQFF. Combining the CDR3 with reference TRBV18 and TRBJ2-1 gives the whole variable domain NAGVMQNPRHLVRRRGQEARLRCSPMKGHSHVYWYRQLPEEGLKFMVYLQKENIIDESGMPKERFSAEFPKEGPSILRIQQVVRGDSAAYFCASSPDSLLYNEQFFGPGTRLTVL.

For this clone: The junction does not match germline at one end; this may be a read error. The chain couples TRBV27 to TRBJ2-2, with D possibly TRBD2 on 8 matching bases. Germline loops: CDR1 MNHEY, CDR2 SMNVEV (reference sequence). CDR3 size: 20 residues. The CDR3 bases are TGTGCCAGCAGTAGATCAGGGGGGACTAGTGCCGGGCCGAAAACCGGGGAGCTGTTTTTT. Its translation is CASSRSGGTSAGPKTGELFF.

The chain uses TRBV5-5 and TRBJ2-5; D gene ambiguous. V dropped 1 base and J dropped 1 base, with 8 bases sitting between them. There are 14 residues in the CDR3. Germline loops: CDR1 SGHKS, CDR2 YYEKEE (reference sequence). CDR3 nucleotides: TGTGCCAGCAGCTTGCTGGGATTCCAAGAGACCCAGTACTTC. Translated, it gives CASSLLGFQETQYF.

V is TRBV6-5 and J is TRBJ2-2; TRBD1 matches 9 bases. V lost 6 bases and J lost 4; bases outside the gene matches: 6. Germline lookup yields CDR1 MNHEY and CDR2 SVGAGI. The CDR3 contains 15 residues. The CDR3 reads CASRRTGVFTGELFF. As DNA, the CDR3 is TGTGCCAGCAGGCGGACAGGGGTATTCACCGGGGAGCTGTTTTTT.

The genes are TRBV27 and TRBJ1-2; D ambiguous. Germline CDR1 and CDR2: MNHEY and SMNVEV (reference sequence). The ends were cut back, 5 bases at V and 2 bases at J, with 15 bases in the middle. This CDR3 region has 15 residues. CDR3 in amino acids: CASSRYGFENYGYTF. In nucleotides, the CDR3 is TGTGCCAGCAGTCGTTATGGGTTCGAGAACTATGGCTACACCTTC.

This CDR3 reads CASSLVALAGEKVDTQYF. Here the CDR3 DNA reads TGTGCCAGCAGCTTAGTTGCGCTAGCGGGAGAGAAAGTAGATACGCAGTATTTT. The rearrangement links TRBV7-2 to TRBJ2-3; 10 nucleotides agree with TRBD2. Germline V gene lookup returns CDR1 SGHTA and CDR2 FQGNSA. This CDR3 contains 18 residues. V dropped 1 base and J dropped 5; count of bases not matched to a gene: 12.

The rearrangement uses TRBV7-9 and TRBJ2-7; 10 bases fit TRBD1. Trimming took 5 bases from V and 3 from J; bases not matched to a gene: 7. Germline V gene sequence: CDR1 SEHNR, CDR2 FQNEAQ (reference sequence). This CDR3 spans 15 amino acids. The CDR3 is CASSQGTGAYYEQYF. The DNA for the CDR3 is TGTGCCAGCAGCCAAGGGACAGGGGCATACTACGAGCAGTACTTC.

For the CDR3, the DNA is TGTGCCAGTAGTGGGGACTCTGGGGCCAACGTCCTGACTTTC. Translated: CASSGDSGANVLTF. The J gene is TRBJ2-6, the V gene TRBV19, with D uncertain. This CDR3 has 14 amino acids. Germline V lookup: CDR1 LNHDA, CDR2 SQIVND (reference sequence). V was pared by 5 bases and J by 0 bases, with 5 bases between.

This chain joins TRBV7-3 and TRBJ2-1; 9 bases fit TRBD2. V lost 5 bases and J lost 8; bases outside the gene matches: 10. Germline V lookup: CDR1 SGHTA, CDR2 FQGTGA. CDR3 size: 15 residues. As DNA, the CDR3 is TGTGCCAGCAGCCCTCGAAATAGCGGGAGAGATGAGCAGTTCTTC. Its translation: CASSPRNSGRDEQFF.

The table lists this clone with a few counts. This chain joins TRBV7-3 and TRBJ2-2; possibly TRBD1 for D (7 bases). CDR1 and CDR2 from the germline V gene are SGHTA and FQGTGA. V was cut by 7 bases and J by 7 bases, with 19 bases left in between. The CDR3 has 15 amino acids. CDR3 nucleotide sequence: TGTGCCAGCACCCGACGGGCAGGGGGAGGCGGGGAGCTGTTTTTT. This translates into CASTRRAGGGGELFF.

The V gene is TRBV9, the J gene TRBJ2-7; TRBD2 aligns across 11 bases. V shed 0 bases, J shed 7 bases, and the junction held 12 bases outside the gene matches. This CDR3 has 17 residues. The germline V gene has CDR1 SGDLS and CDR2 YYNGEE. The CDR3 region has the DNA TGTGCCAGCAGCGTAGCCGGTAGCGGGAGGGCTAGGGAGGAGCAGTACTTC. This translates into CASSVAGSGRAREEQYF.

Concerning this clone: Different DNA sequences within this sample yield the same CDR3. This chain uses TRBV19 with TRBJ2-6, with 7 bases lining up with TRBD1. The J segment lost 0 bases and the V segment lost 8 bases, leaving 4 bases of the junction unmatched. Looked up from germline, CDR1 is LNHDA and CDR2 is SQIVND (reference sequence). The CDR3 is 15 residues long. The CDR3 sequence is CASRDRSSGANVLTF. Written as DNA, the CDR3 is TGTGCCAGTCGGGACAGAAGCTCTGGGGCCAACGTCCTGACTTTC.

The gene calls are TRBV6-5 and TRBJ2-2; 7 nucleotides line up with TRBD1. CDR3 length equals 13 residues. CDR1 is MNHEY and CDR2 is SVGAGI in the germline V gene. After removal of 6 bases from V and 7 bases from J, the junction contained 5 bases not matched to a gene. CDR3 residues: CASSRQGIGELFF. The CDR3 coding sequence is TGTGCCAGCAGCCGACAGGGAATCGGGGAGCTGTTTTTT.